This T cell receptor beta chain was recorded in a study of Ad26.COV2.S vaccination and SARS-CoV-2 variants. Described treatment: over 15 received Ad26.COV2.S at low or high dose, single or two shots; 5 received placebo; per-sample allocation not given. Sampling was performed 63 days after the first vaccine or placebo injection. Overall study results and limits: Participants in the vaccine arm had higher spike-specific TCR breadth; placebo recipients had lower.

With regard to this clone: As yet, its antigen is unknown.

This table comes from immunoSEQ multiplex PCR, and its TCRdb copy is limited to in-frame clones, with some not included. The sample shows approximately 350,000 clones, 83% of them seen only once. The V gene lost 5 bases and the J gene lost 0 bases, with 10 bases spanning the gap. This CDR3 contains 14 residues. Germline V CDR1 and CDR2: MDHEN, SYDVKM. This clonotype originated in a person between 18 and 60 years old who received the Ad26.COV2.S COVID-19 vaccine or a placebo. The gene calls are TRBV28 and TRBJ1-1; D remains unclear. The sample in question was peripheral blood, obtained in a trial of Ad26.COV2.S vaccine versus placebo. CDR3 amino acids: CASSPLSMNTEAFF. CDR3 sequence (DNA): TGTGCCAGCAGTCCCCTTAGTATGAACACTGAAGCTTTCTTT. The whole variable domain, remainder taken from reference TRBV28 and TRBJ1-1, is DVKVTQSSRYLVKRTGEKVFLECVQDMDHENMFWYRQDPGLGLRLIYFSYDVKMKEKGDIPEGYSVSREKKERFSLILESASTNQTSMYLCASSPLSMNTEAFFGQGTRLTVV.